A single sample gave rise to the 21 T cell receptor beta chains below, sequenced in a study of neurological immune-mediated disorders. MiXCR, run by TCRdb on the 5' RACE reads, gives a single entry per CDR3 protein. The sample records fewer than 35,000 distinct CDR3 sequences, 16% being singletons. Time point: technical triplicate 3. Material for sequencing was CD4+ T cells from blood. The origin of the receptors is a female donor with HTLV-1-associated myelopathy (HAM/TSP).

Only a few counts were recorded for this clonotype. J is TRBJ2-5 and V is TRBV19; 8 nucleotides match TRBD2. Germline V gene data show CDR1 as LNHDA and CDR2 as SQIVND (reference sequence). Trimming removed 5 bases from V and 4 bases from J; junction bases left unmatched: 6. This CDR3 comprises 14 residues. CDR3 DNA: TGTGCCAGTAGTCCTGGACTAGCCCTAGAGACCCAGTACTTC. This sequence encodes CASSPGLALETQYF.

This clonotype came up many times. V usage is TRBV30 and J usage is TRBJ2-1; 8 bases agree with TRBD2. This CDR3 has 16 residues. Germline V gene sequence: CDR1 GTSNPN, CDR2 SVGIG (reference sequence). After removal of 0 bases from V and 3 bases from J, the junction contained 7 bases not matched to a gene. DNA of the CDR3: TGTGCCTGGAGTGTACCAGCGGGAGTGAACTACAATGAGCAGTTCTTC. Encoded protein: CAWSVPAGVNYNEQFF.

The rearrangement joins TRBV4-2 to TRBJ1-5; D is unresolved. The V and J ends lost 0 bases and 1 base respectively, with 10 bases between them. Germline V gene sequence: CDR1 LGHNA, CDR2 YNFKEQ. The CDR3 has 16 residues. CDR3 sequence reads: CASSQDYSLSNQPQHF. The CDR3 DNA sequence: TGTGCCAGCAGCCAAGACTACAGTCTAAGCAATCAGCCCCAGCATTTT.

This clonotype was seen repeatedly, ten times or more. The chain links TRBV11-2 to TRBJ2-2; D ambiguous. CDR3 size: 13 residues. CDR1 is SGHAT and CDR2 is FQNNGV in the germline V gene. V lost 5 bases, J lost 6 bases, and 10 bases lay in between. The CDR3 DNA reads as TGTGCCAGCAGCCAATATAACCCCGGGGAGCTGTTTTTT. The encoded protein is CASSQYNPGELFF.

There are many counts of this clonotype. This chain uses TRBV20-1 with TRBJ2-1; D perhaps matches TRBD2 (6 bases). Trimming cost V 1 base and J 0 bases, with 7 bases left between them. CDR3 length: 14 residues. CDR1 DFQATT and CDR2 SNEGSKA come from the germline V gene (reference sequence). For the CDR3, the DNA is TGCAGTGCTAGAGGACTAGGCTCCTACAATGAGCAGTTCTTC. The encoded protein is CSARGLGSYNEQFF.

This clonotype was observed at least ten times. This rearrangement joins TRBV5-1 to TRBJ1-1; D gene uncertain. Germline V gene lookup returns CDR1 SGHRS and CDR2 YFSETQ. This CDR3 region has 12 residues. V was shortened by 5 bases and J by 3 bases, with 8 bases between the two germline ends. CDR3 sequence (DNA): TGCGCCAGCAGTGTGGGCGACACTGAAGCTTTCTTT. Its protein product is CASSVGDTEAFF.

Here the CDR3 DNA reads TGCAGTGCGTTCAGGGGTGGGATGAACACTGAAGCTTTCTTT. This translates into CSAFRGGMNTEAFF. The V call is TRBV20-1, the J call TRBJ1-1, with D maybe TRBD1 (6 bases). Germline V lookup: CDR1 DFQATT, CDR2 SNEGSKA (reference sequence). This CDR3 spans 14 amino acids. The germline V and J ends were trimmed by 6 bases and 0 bases, with 14 bases remaining between them.

This clonotype appeared a few times. The chain employs TRBV30 and TRBJ1-5; D gene unclear. V was shortened by 3 bases and J by 2 bases, with 11 bases between the two germline ends. The CDR3 has 14 amino acids. Germline V gene data show CDR1 as GTSNPN and CDR2 as SVGIG (reference sequence). The CDR3 is CAWRGSAGNQPQHF. The CDR3 nucleotides are TGTGCCTGGAGGGGGTCAGCCGGCAATCAGCCCCAGCATTTT.

Ten or more counts support this clonotype. The chain has TRBV5-5 and TRBJ2-3; D gene unclear. The CDR3 runs 16 residues. V shed 1 base and J shed 2 bases, with 14 bases lying between them. CDR1 is SGHKS, CDR2 YYEKEE, per germline (reference sequence). The DNA for the CDR3 is TGTGCCAGCAGCTTGCGGTGGCCCGAGGTCACAGATACGCAGTATTTT. This sequence encodes CASSLRWPEVTDTQYF.

The J gene is TRBJ1-1, the V gene TRBV29-1; tentatively, D is TRBD1 (6 bases). The CDR3 is made up of 12 amino acids. Germline loops: CDR1 SQVTM, CDR2 ANQGSEA. As DNA, the CDR3 is TGCAGAGTGACAAAGGGGGGCACTGAAGCTTTCTTT. Its translation: CRVTKGGTEAFF. The complete variable domain, with remaining parts taken from reference TRBV29-1 and TRBJ1-1, reads SAVISQKPSRDICQRGTSLTIQCQVDSQVTMMFWYRQQPGQSLTLIATANQGSEATYESGFVIDKFPISRPNLTFSTLTVSNMSPEDSSIYLCRVTKGGTEAFFGQGTRLTVV.

The V call is TRBV5-1, the J call TRBJ2-3; no clear D gene. The CDR3 runs to 13 residues. V shed 4 bases and J shed 0 bases, with 6 bases lying between them. CDR1 is SGHRS, CDR2 YFSETQ, per germline. CDR3 in DNA: TGCGCCAGCAGCCCGGACAGCACAGATACGCAGTATTTT. Translating gives CASSPDSTDTQYF. The full variable domain, its missing parts supplied by reference TRBV5-1 and TRBJ2-3, is KAGVTQTPRYLIKTRGQQVTLSCSPISGHRSVSWYQQTPGQGLQFLFEYFSETQRNKGNFPGRFSGRQFSNSRSEMNVSTLELGDSALYLCASSPDSTDTQYFGPGTRLTVL.

This clonotype showed up many times. A read error may explain this, as a much larger clone is one base away. The genes are TRBV12-3 or TRBV12-4 and TRBJ1-6; no reliable D call. The CDR3 spans 12 residues. V lost 10 bases to trimming and J lost 14 bases, with 18 bases between them. DNA for the CDR3: TGTGCCAACAGCGGTCTCGGCCTCGCCCTCCACTTT. Encoded protein: CANSGLGLALHF.

This clonotype appeared many times. This chain connects TRBV20-1 to TRBJ2-3; 8 positions agree with TRBD2. CDR1 and CDR2 (germline): DFQATT, SNEGSKA (reference sequence). There are 14 residues in the CDR3. With 2 bases clipped from V and 2 bases from J, the junction kept 3 bases outside the gene matches. The CDR3: CSARKAGDTDTQYF. The CDR3 coding sequence is TGCAGTGCTAGAAAAGCGGGGGACACAGATACGCAGTATTTT.

This rearrangement joins TRBV20-1 to TRBJ2-3, with TRBD2 matching over 8 bases. The CDR3 is made up of 15 amino acids. J gave up 1 base and V 1 base, and 4 bases lay outside the gene matches. Germline assignment: CDR1 DFQATT and CDR2 SNEGSKA (reference sequence). CDR3 bases: TGCAGTGCTAGAGCGCCGGGGGGGCGCACAGATACGCAGTATTTT. Protein: CSARAPGGRTDTQYF.

This clonotype was detected ten times or more. V and J are TRBV28 and TRBJ2-3; 11 bases map to TRBD2. There are 16 residues in the CDR3. V was clipped by 8 bases and J by 2 bases; unmatched bases: 9. Germline CDR1 and CDR2: MDHEN and SYDVKM. Here the CDR3 reads CASLTVAGGFTDTQYF. The CDR3 DNA reads as TGTGCCAGCCTTACAGTAGCGGGAGGGTTCACAGATACGCAGTATTTT.

This clonotype has only a few counts. V gene TRBV4-2 combines with J gene TRBJ1-6; 10 bases agree with TRBD1. Germline values: CDR1 LGHNA, CDR2 YNFKEQ. V gave up 1 base and J gave up 7 bases; unmatched junction bases: 4. The CDR3 covers 16 residues. The CDR3 sequence: CASSQVAGQGNSPLHF. For the CDR3, the DNA is TGTGCCAGCAGCCAAGTCGCGGGACAGGGGAATTCACCCCTCCACTTT.

This clonotype was observed at least ten times. The rearrangement links TRBV7-2 to TRBJ2-1; a possible D gene is TRBD2 (7 bases). Looked up from germline, CDR1 is SGHTA and CDR2 is FQGNSA. CDR3 length: 16 amino acids. Trimming removed 5 bases from V and 2 bases from J, with 16 bases in between. CDR3 in DNA: TGTGCCAGCAGCCGGCTAGGGGGGGGCGCCTACAATGAGCAGTTCTTC. Amino acids: CASSRLGGGAYNEQFF.

This clonotype has at least ten counts. This chain links TRBV7-2 with TRBJ2-7; 10 bases are shared with TRBD2. V dropped 2 bases and J dropped 3; count of bases not matched to a gene: 7. The CDR3 covers 16 residues. The germline V gene has CDR1 SGHTA and CDR2 FQGNSA. DNA for the CDR3: TGTGCCAGCAGCTTACCCTTAGCGGGGGGAAACTACGAGCAGTACTTC. This translates into CASSLPLAGGNYEQYF.

This clonotype was detected many times. The chain is built from TRBV7-2 and TRBJ1-4; D is unresolved. Trimming shortened V by 5 bases and J by 8 bases, and 15 bases separated the two germline ends. CDR3 length: 14 residues. CDR1 SGHTA and CDR2 FQGNSA come from the germline V gene. The CDR3: CASSTRPFGEKLFF. The CDR3 coding sequence is TGTGCCAGCAGCACGCGACCCTTCGGGGAAAAACTGTTTTTT.

This clonotype has a count of ten or more. This sequence joins TRBV20-1 and TRBJ2-5; 12 nucleotides agree with TRBD2. Trimming cost V 5 bases and J 1 base; bases outside gene matches: 5. Germline loops: CDR1 DFQATT, CDR2 SNEGSKA (reference sequence). The CDR3 extends over 15 amino acids. CDR3 region: CSARGTSGPQETQYF. The CDR3, as DNA: TGCAGTGCTCGTGGGACTAGCGGGCCCCAAGAGACCCAGTACTTC.

This clonotype counts as large. This chain uses TRBV20-1 with TRBJ2-1, with TRBD2 identical over 12 bases. Trimming cost V 2 bases and J 7 bases; bases outside gene matches: 6. The CDR3 contains 15 residues. Per germline, CDR1 DFQATT and CDR2 SNEGSKA (reference sequence). The CDR3 nucleotides read TGCAGTGCTAGACTAGCGGGAGGGCCGAGGAATGAGCAGTTCTTC. This sequence encodes CSARLAGGPRNEQFF.